These 27 T cell receptor beta chains share one sample of origin, sequenced in a study of blood T cell repertoires in COVID-19. Here immunoSEQ multiplex PCR was the method, and the copy in TCRdb shows in-frame clones only, minus some. The repertoire holds about half a million clones, with 75% to 90% as singletons. Sequencing was carried out using PBMCs or T cells enriched from blood (not recorded which). All receptors derive from a woman aged 55-69 years who had recovered from COVID-19.

This chain uses TRBV5-1 with TRBJ2-3; 9 nucleotides align to TRBD2. The V gene's germline CDR1 is SGHRS and CDR2 YFSETQ. CDR3 size: 16 residues. The ends lost 1 base at V and 1 base at J; junction bases unmatched: 4. The CDR3 here is CASSLLPSGGTDTQYF. CDR3 DNA sequence: TGCGCCAGCAGCTTGCTGCCTAGCGGGGGCACAGATACGCAGTATTTT. Combining the CDR3 with reference TRBV5-1 and TRBJ2-3 gives the whole variable domain KAGVTQTPRYLIKTRGQQVTLSCSPISGHRSVSWYQQTPGQGLQFLFEYFSETQRNKGNFPGRFSGRQFSNSRSEMNVSTLELGDSALYLCASSLLPSGGTDTQYFGPGTRLTVL.

The genes are TRBV5-1 and TRBJ1-1, with 7 bases lining up with TRBD1. CDR1 and CDR2 from the germline V gene are SGHRS and YFSETQ. The CDR3 covers 12 residues. The V segment lost 4 bases and the J segment 11 bases; nucleotides outside the gene matches: 8. In nucleotides, the CDR3 is TGCGCCAGCAGCGATGAAACAGGGGTGGCTTTCTTT. Translated: CASSDETGVAFF.

Here the CDR3 reads CASISGTGGYNEQFF. As DNA, the CDR3 is TGTGCCAGCATATCCGGGACAGGGGGATACAATGAGCAGTTCTTC. The chain uses TRBV2 and TRBJ2-1, with 11 bases aligning to TRBD1. With 7 bases clipped from V and 4 bases from J, the junction kept 6 bases outside the gene matches. The germline CDR1 and CDR2 sequences are SNHLY and FYNNEI. This CDR3 spans 15 amino acids.

V usage is TRBV18 and J usage is TRBJ2-1; D is perhaps TRBD2 (5 bases). There are 12 residues in the CDR3. CDR1 is KGHSH, CDR2 LQKENI, per germline. V gave up 3 bases and J gave up 8 bases, with 8 bases separating them. CDR3 sequence (DNA): TGTGCCAGCTCACCTGGACTGGATGAGCAGTTCTTC. This encodes CASSPGLDEQFF. Filled out from reference TRBV18 and TRBJ2-1, the complete variable domain reads NAGVMQNPRHLVRRRGQEARLRCSPMKGHSHVYWYRQLPEEGLKFMVYLQKENIIDESGMPKERFSAEFPKEGPSILRIQQVVRGDSAAYFCASSPGLDEQFFGPGTRLTVL.

The count of this clone is one. The V gene is TRBV4-2, the J gene TRBJ2-2; 8 nucleotides match TRBD2. The CDR3 extends over 16 amino acids. V lost 1 base and J lost 4; bases outside the gene matches: 5. The germline V gene has CDR1 LGHNA and CDR2 YNFKEQ. CDR3: CASSQAPGGVTGELFF. CDR3 sequence (DNA): TGTGCCAGCAGCCAAGCCCCGGGGGGGGTCACCGGGGAGCTGTTTTTT.

Worth noting for this clone: Other DNA sequences in the same sample also yield this CDR3. The chain couples TRBV5-1 to TRBJ1-5, with 7 bases fitting TRBD1. CDR1 and CDR2 (germline): SGHRS, YFSETQ. The CDR3 length is 15 residues. Germline trimming cut 0 bases from V and 2 bases from J; bases unmatched to any gene: 2. The CDR3 nucleotides read TGCGCCAGCAGCTTGGATGGGACAGGCAATCAGCCCCAGCATTTT. It codes for CASSLDGTGNQPQHF. Full variable domain (remainder filled in from reference TRBV5-1 and TRBJ1-5): KAGVTQTPRYLIKTRGQQVTLSCSPISGHRSVSWYQQTPGQGLQFLFEYFSETQRNKGNFPGRFSGRQFSNSRSEMNVSTLELGDSALYLCASSLDGTGNQPQHFGDGTRLSIL.

This clone appeared a few times. Other DNA variants within this sample encode the same CDR3. The gene calls are TRBV11-2 and TRBJ1-2; no definite D call. Between the trimmed V and J ends, which lost 0 bases and 2 bases, there was a span of 4 bases. The CDR3 length is 13 residues. Germline CDR1 SGHAT, CDR2 FQNNGV. This CDR3 reads CASSLDRNYGYTF. The DNA for the CDR3 is TGTGCCAGCAGCTTAGACAGGAACTATGGCTACACCTTC.

The J gene is TRBJ2-2, the V gene TRBV3-1 (or the pseudogene TRBV3-2); 8 nucleotides match TRBD1. V lost 5 bases and J lost 5; bases outside the gene matches: 4. This CDR3 has 14 residues. Germline-derived CDR1 and CDR2 are LGHDT and YNNKEL (reference sequence). CDR3 in amino acids: CASSTRQGTGELFF. CDR3 DNA: TGTGCCAGCAGCACCCGACAGGGGACCGGGGAGCTGTTTTTT.

The chain uses TRBV7-2 and TRBJ1-1, with D unresolved. From germline, CDR1 is SGHTA and CDR2 FQGNSA. CDR3 length: 14 amino acids. Trimming removed 1 base from V and 4 bases from J, with 10 bases in between. CDR3 sequence (DNA): TGTGCCAGCAGCTTAGGAGGCCGATCCACTGAAGCTTTCTTT. It encodes CASSLGGRSTEAFF.

The rearrangement uses TRBV3-1 (or the pseudogene TRBV3-2) and TRBJ2-2, with 11 nucleotides matching TRBD2. This CDR3 spans 18 amino acids. The germline V gene has CDR1 LGHDT and CDR2 YNNKEL (reference sequence). V was clipped by 1 base and J by 5 bases; unmatched bases: 9. The CDR3 region has the DNA TGTGCCAGCAGCCAAGGGGATAGCGGGGGGGCTTGGACCGGGGAGCTGTTTTTT. Translating gives CASSQGDSGGAWTGELFF.

This chain uses TRBV27 with TRBJ2-1, with D tentatively TRBD1 (5 bases). The germline V gene encodes CDR1 MNHEY and CDR2 SMNVEV (reference sequence). Trimming removed 2 bases at V and 2 bases at J, with 16 bases between. This CDR3 comprises 17 residues. The CDR3 here is CASSLRFIGVTYNEQFF. The CDR3 DNA sequence: TGTGCCAGCAGTTTACGTTTCATAGGGGTAACCTACAATGAGCAGTTCTTC.

The chain links TRBV6-2 or TRBV6-3 to TRBJ1-2; tentatively, D is TRBD1 (6 bases). This CDR3 is built from 17 residues. Germline V gene lookup returns CDR1 MNHEY and CDR2 SVGEGT. Trimming cost V 4 bases and J 8 bases, with 26 bases left between them. The CDR3 is CASSLAELGAVWDGYTF. CDR3 nucleotide sequence: TGTGCCAGCAGTTTGGCCGAGCTGGGGGCTGTGTGGGACGGCTACACCTTC.

The chain recombines TRBV24-1 with TRBJ1-2; 9 bases are a match to TRBD1. Germline CDR1 and CDR2: KGHDR and SFDVKD. Losses at the gene ends were 0 bases for V and 13 bases for J; bases not matched to a gene: 17. The CDR3 has 17 residues. CDR3 bases: TGTGCCACCAGTGATTTGCGAGGTCCATCGGGACAGGGTGGGTTCACCTTC. It is translated as CATSDLRGPSGQGGFTF.

This chain connects TRBV11-3 to TRBJ2-7; maybe TRBD1 (6 bases). The CDR3 extends over 12 amino acids. Per the germline V gene, CDR1 is SGHNT and CDR2 is YENEEA. V lost 6 bases, J lost 4 bases, and 10 bases lay in between. The CDR3 nucleotides are TGTGCCAGCAGTTTTACAGGGTACGAGCAGTACTTC. It codes for CASSFTGYEQYF.

The chain combines TRBV30 with TRBJ1-5; D might be TRBD1 (5 bases). Germline V lookup: CDR1 GTSNPN, CDR2 SVGIG (reference sequence). Trimming left V 3 bases short and J 4 bases short, with 13 bases between. This CDR3 is 14 amino acids long. This CDR3 reads CAWSGGTGNQPQHF. Written as DNA, the CDR3 is TGTGCCTGGAGCGGCGGGACGGGTAATCAGCCCCAGCATTTT.

The chain is built from TRBV9 and TRBJ1-3; 8 bases fit TRBD1. The CDR3 length is 17 residues. Trimming at V came to 3 bases and at J to 8 bases, leaving 16 bases not matched to a gene. Germline loops: CDR1 SGDLS, CDR2 YYNGEE. CDR3 in DNA: TGTGCCAGCAGCGAGCGGACAGGGCCTCCAATTGTTGACACCATATATTTT. It codes for CASSERTGPPIVDTIYF.

The gene calls are TRBV24-1 and TRBJ2-1; 7 nucleotides agree with TRBD1. CDR3 length: 14 amino acids. The J segment lost 3 bases and the V segment lost 5 bases, leaving 3 bases of the junction unmatched. CDR1 is KGHDR, CDR2 SFDVKD, per germline. CDR3 in DNA: TGTGCCACCAGTGCTCGACAGGGCTACAATGAGCAGTTCTTC. Translating it yields CATSARQGYNEQFF.

This chain links TRBV5-1 with TRBJ2-1; D ambiguous. Germline CDR1 SGHRS, CDR2 YFSETQ. Trimming took off 7 bases at V and 0 bases at J, with 14 bases between the two ends. This CDR3 has 15 amino acids. DNA for the CDR3: TGCGCCAGCGGGCTGTTTTCGAGCTCCTACAATGAGCAGTTCTTC. Its translation is CASGLFSSSYNEQFF.

The rearrangement joins TRBV28 to TRBJ1-3; D possibly corresponds to TRBD1 (6 bases). With 7 bases removed from V and 3 bases from J, the gap between germline ends came to 13 bases. The CDR3 consists of 14 residues. Germline loops: CDR1 MDHEN, CDR2 SYDVKM. The CDR3 region has the DNA TGTGCCAGCACATTAGGGGGAAATGGAAACACCATATATTTT. Translated, it gives CASTLGGNGNTIYF. The full variable domain, completed using reference TRBV28 and TRBJ1-3, is DVKVTQSSRYLVKRTGEKVFLECVQDMDHENMFWYRQDPGLGLRLIYFSYDVKMKEKGDIPEGYSVSREKKERFSLILESASTNQTSMYLCASTLGGNGNTIYFGEGSWLTVV.

In nucleotides, the CDR3 is TGCGCCAGCAGCTTGGCCGAAGCCGGGGTGGGCACTGAAGCTTTCTTT. Translated, it gives CASSLAEAGVGTEAFF. The chain carries TRBV5-1 and TRBJ1-1; D is ambiguous. The germline V gene has CDR1 SGHRS and CDR2 YFSETQ. This CDR3 contains 16 residues. Trimming left V 0 bases short and J 4 bases short, with 16 bases between.

This clone has a single count. This rearrangement joins TRBV5-6 to TRBJ1-1; a possible D gene is TRBD1 (6 bases). Trimming took off 4 bases at V and 1 base at J, with 8 bases between the two ends. CDR3 length: 13 amino acids. The germline V gene has CDR1 SGHDT and CDR2 YYEEEE. The CDR3, as DNA: TGTGCCAGCAGCCTGACAGGGAACACTGAAGCTTTCTTT. Protein product: CASSLTGNTEAFF.

The chain carries TRBV5-1 and TRBJ2-3; TRBD2 matches at 10 bases. Germline V CDR1 and CDR2: SGHRS, YFSETQ. The length of the CDR3 is 16 residues. The V and J ends lost 0 bases and 2 bases, in that order; junction bases with no gene match: 3. CDR3 amino acids: CASSLGTSGFTDTQYF. In nucleotides, the CDR3 is TGCGCCAGCAGCTTGGGGACTAGCGGATTCACAGATACGCAGTATTTT.

The V gene is TRBV5-1, the J gene TRBJ2-3, with D possibly TRBD2 on 6 matching bases. The CDR3 has 15 residues. Trimming took 4 bases from V and 4 from J, leaving 16 bases between them. CDR1 is SGHRS and CDR2 is YFSETQ in the germline V gene. The DNA of the CDR3 is TGCGCCAGCAGCCCTGAGACTAGTCAGGCAGATACGCAGTATTTT. Its protein product is CASSPETSQADTQYF.

The chain uses TRBV15 and TRBJ1-3, with D hard to call. This CDR3 has 19 amino acids. V dropped 0 bases and J dropped 5 bases, with 23 bases sitting between them. Germline V gene lookup returns CDR1 LNHNV and CDR2 YYDKDF (reference sequence). CDR3 coding DNA: TGTGCCACCAGCAGAGATAGAGTGACGGACTTCAGGCGACGAAACACCATATATTTT. Its translation: CATSRDRVTDFRRRNTIYF.

The chain links TRBV10-3 to TRBJ1-1; a possible D gene is TRBD1 (5 bases). Germline values: CDR1 ENHRY, CDR2 SYGVKD. V lost 10 bases, J lost 1 base, and 13 bases lay in between. The CDR3 loop spans 13 amino acids. This CDR3 is CATLGTTNTEAFF. The CDR3, as DNA: TGTGCCACCCTGGGGACTACGAACACTGAAGCTTTCTTT.

This clone has only one observation. Different DNA sequences within this sample yield the same CDR3. The gene calls are TRBV19 and TRBJ1-4; no clear D. This CDR3 contains 12 residues. Germline values: CDR1 LNHDA, CDR2 SQIVND (reference sequence). The V end lost 3 bases, the J end lost 4 bases, and 3 bases lay between the germline ends. CDR3 amino acids: CASSISNEKLFF. DNA of the CDR3: TGTGCCAGTAGTATTAGTAATGAAAAACTGTTTTTT.

This clone was seen only a few times. The chain combines TRBV11-3 with TRBJ2-7; D is unclear. CDR3 length: 12 residues. Germline CDR1 is SGHNT and CDR2 is YENEEA. V was trimmed by 3 bases and J by 7 bases, leaving 10 bases between them. DNA of the CDR3: TGTGCCAGCAGCTTCACATTCGGGGAGCAGTACTTC. It translates to CASSFTFGEQYF.